These 16 T cell receptor beta chains were all obtained from the same sample, sequenced in a study of blood T cells in healthy people across ages. Together with a sample-barcoded 5' primer, a J-beta primer mix was included in a second PCR lasting about 7 to 11 cycles. TCRdb used MiXCR to reprocess the 5' RACE reads, holding one entry per CDR3 protein. The data contain roughly 1.4 million distinct CDR3 sequences, approximately 63% of them singletons. The sequenced sample consisted of blood. These receptors originate from a man between 18 and 29 years old in good health.

The chain links TRBV6-5 to TRBJ2-1; the D gene is possibly TRBD1 (5 bases). This CDR3 is 12 amino acids long. The germline V and J ends were trimmed by 4 bases and 10 bases, with 11 bases remaining between them. Germline V gene data show CDR1 as MNHEY and CDR2 as SVGAGI. CDR3 sequence (DNA): TGTGCCAGCAGTTCATCAGGGATCGAGCAGTTCTTC. Translated: CASSSSGIEQFF.

In regard to this clonotype: The junction departs from the called germline gene at one end, perhaps through a read error. This CDR3 reads CASSYLRGDSWSYEQYF. The CDR3 DNA follows: TGTGCCAGCAGCTACTTACGGGGGGATAGTTGGTCCTACGAGCAGTACTTC. This chain connects TRBV6-2 or TRBV6-3 to TRBJ2-5; 7 nucleotides align to TRBD2. The DNA end favors TRBJ2-7, so the J call may be wrong. This CDR3 is built from 17 residues. The germline gives CDR1 MNHEY, CDR2 SVGEGT.

This clonotype was counted between two and nine times. The genes are TRBV4-2 and TRBJ2-1; the D gene is possibly TRBD1 (5 bases). The CDR3 has 15 amino acids. Germline V gene lookup returns CDR1 LGHNA and CDR2 YNFKEQ. V lost 0 bases to trimming and J lost 4 bases, with 10 bases between them. CDR3 loop: CASSQDLDRYNEQFF. CDR3 sequence (DNA): TGTGCCAGCAGCCAAGATTTAGACAGATACAATGAGCAGTTCTTC.

The chain links TRBV3-1 to TRBJ2-1, with D possibly being TRBD2 (5 bases). The germline V gene encodes CDR1 LGHDT and CDR2 YNNKEL (reference sequence). This CDR3 is built from 15 residues. V was clipped by 1 base and J by 5 bases, with 12 bases between them. CDR3 bases: TGTGCCAGCAGCCAAGGGCCAGCGGCCCACAATGAGCAGTTCTTC. Encoded protein: CASSQGPAAHNEQFF.

Remarks on this clonotype: A read error may produce the germline difference seen at one junction end. The rearrangement joins TRBV4-1 to TRBJ2-3; TRBD2 matches 8 bases. This CDR3 contains 15 residues. Germline V gives CDR1 MGHRA, CDR2 YSYEKL. The CDR3 nucleotides read TGCGCCAGCAGCCAAGGACGGACTAGCACAGGTACGCAGTATTTT. Translated, it gives CASSQGRTSTGTQYF.

The rearrangement uses TRBV20-1 and TRBJ2-1, with 12 nucleotides matching TRBD2. Trimming took 6 bases from V and 0 from J; bases not matched to a gene: 6. Germline V CDR1 and CDR2: DFQATT, SNEGSKA (reference sequence). The CDR3 covers 16 residues. The CDR3 DNA reads TGCAGTGCGACTAGCGGGAGACGAGGCTCCTACAATGAGCAGTTCTTC. This translates into CSATSGRRGSYNEQFF.

The CDR3 spells CSVEERLAGDTGELFF. The CDR3 DNA is TGCAGCGTTGAAGAAAGGCTAGCGGGGGACACCGGGGAGCTGTTTTTT. The V gene is TRBV29-1, the J gene TRBJ2-2; 10 bases align to TRBD2. Looked up from germline, CDR1 is SQVTM and CDR2 is ANQGSEA. The V segment lost 0 bases and the J segment 3 bases; nucleotides outside the gene matches: 4. CDR3 size: 16 residues.

The V call is TRBV10-3, the J call TRBJ2-3; perhaps TRBD1 as D (6 bases). The CDR3 loop spans 11 amino acids. The V end lost 11 bases, the J end lost 4 bases, and 10 bases lay between the germline ends. Germline V gives CDR1 ENHRY, CDR2 SYGVKD. The CDR3 loop is CAVGASDTQYF. Written as DNA, the CDR3 is TGTGCCGTGGGGGCCTCAGATACGCAGTATTTT.

The chain employs TRBV21-1 and TRBJ1-2; the table's D call TRBD1 went unverified against the DNA. TRBV21-1 is annotated as a pseudogene. The CDR3 consists of 14 residues. The CDR3 reads CASSASGGTFGYTF. The CDR3 DNA follows: TGTGCCAGCAGCGCCTCAGGGGGGACCTTTGGCTACACCTTC.

This clonotype appeared a few times. CDR3 protein: CASSEIGQGNQPQHF. The CDR3 bases are TGTGCCAGCAGTGAAATCGGTCAGGGAAATCAGCCCCAGCATTTT. This chain joins TRBV6-1 and TRBJ1-5; a possible D gene is TRBD1 (5 bases). CDR3 length equals 15 residues. In germline, CDR1 is MNHNS, CDR2 SASEGT. The V end lost 2 bases, the J end lost 4 bases, and 12 bases lay between the germline ends.

The chain carries TRBV18 and TRBJ2-1; 8 bases line up with TRBD1. Germline CDR1 is KGHSH and CDR2 is LQKENI. This CDR3 comprises 17 residues. V dropped 0 bases and J dropped 9; count of bases not matched to a gene: 13. CDR3 nucleotides: TGTGCCAGCTCACCACCCAGTTCAGGGGGCAGTTTTGGTGAGCAGTTCTTC. Its protein is CASSPPSSGGSFGEQFF.

This rearrangement joins TRBV3-1 to TRBJ2-7; D possibly corresponds to TRBD2 (5 bases). The V end was cut by 3 bases, the J end by 7 bases, with 13 bases between. CDR1 and CDR2 (germline): LGHDT, YNNKEL (reference sequence). This CDR3 region has 13 residues. In nucleotides, the CDR3 is TGTGCCAGCAGCCAGGACCGGACGGGGGAGCAGTACTTC. Its translation is CASSQDRTGEQYF.

The genes are TRBV7-2 and TRBJ1-5; D gene ambiguous. The CDR3 is made up of 13 amino acids. CDR1 and CDR2 from the germline V gene are SGHTA and FQGNSA. Trimming shortened V by 0 bases and J by 9 bases, and 9 bases separated the two germline ends. Here the CDR3 DNA reads TGTGCCAGCAGCTTAGCCCGGTTGTCGCCCCAGCATTTT. This encodes CASSLARLSPQHF.

This clonotype was picked up a small number of times. The rearrangement uses TRBV29-1 and TRBJ1-1; D remains ambiguous. Germline-derived CDR1 and CDR2 are SQVTM and ANQGSEA. Trimming removed 0 bases at V and 4 bases at J, with 9 bases between. The CDR3 spans 13 residues. The CDR3 loop reads CSVEDSGATEAFF. CDR3 nucleotide sequence: TGCAGCGTTGAAGACTCAGGCGCCACTGAAGCTTTCTTT.

V and J are TRBV28 and TRBJ1-5; possibly TRBD1 for D (5 bases). Germline V gene sequence: CDR1 MDHEN, CDR2 SYDVKM. V lost 3 bases and J lost 2, with 11 bases in between. The CDR3 sequence is 15 residues long. In DNA, the CDR3 is TGTGCCAGCAGTTTCCTTAGGGGCGGCAATCAGCCCCAGCATTTT. Encoded protein: CASSFLRGGNQPQHF.

The chain recombines TRBV5-1 with TRBJ1-1, with 10 bases that match TRBD1. Looked up from germline, CDR1 is SGHRS and CDR2 is YFSETQ. With 2 bases clipped from V and 4 bases from J, the junction kept 5 bases outside the gene matches. This CDR3 comprises 15 residues. CDR3 sequence (DNA): TGCGCCAGCAGCTTAGGGGACAGGGGTATCACTGAAGCTTTCTTT. Residues: CASSLGDRGITEAFF.